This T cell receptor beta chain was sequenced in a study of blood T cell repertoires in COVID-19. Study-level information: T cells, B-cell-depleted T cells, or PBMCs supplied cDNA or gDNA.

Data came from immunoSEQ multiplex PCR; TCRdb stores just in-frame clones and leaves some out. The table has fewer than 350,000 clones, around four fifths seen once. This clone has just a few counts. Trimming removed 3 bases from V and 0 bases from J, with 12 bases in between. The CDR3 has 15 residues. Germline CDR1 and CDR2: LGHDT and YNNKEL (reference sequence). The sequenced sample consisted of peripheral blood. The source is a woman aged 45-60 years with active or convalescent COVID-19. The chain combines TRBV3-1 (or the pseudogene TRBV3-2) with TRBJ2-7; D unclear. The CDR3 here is CASSQSALSSYEQYF. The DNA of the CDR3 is TGTGCCAGCAGCCAGAGTGCTCTAAGCTCCTACGAGCAGTACTTC.